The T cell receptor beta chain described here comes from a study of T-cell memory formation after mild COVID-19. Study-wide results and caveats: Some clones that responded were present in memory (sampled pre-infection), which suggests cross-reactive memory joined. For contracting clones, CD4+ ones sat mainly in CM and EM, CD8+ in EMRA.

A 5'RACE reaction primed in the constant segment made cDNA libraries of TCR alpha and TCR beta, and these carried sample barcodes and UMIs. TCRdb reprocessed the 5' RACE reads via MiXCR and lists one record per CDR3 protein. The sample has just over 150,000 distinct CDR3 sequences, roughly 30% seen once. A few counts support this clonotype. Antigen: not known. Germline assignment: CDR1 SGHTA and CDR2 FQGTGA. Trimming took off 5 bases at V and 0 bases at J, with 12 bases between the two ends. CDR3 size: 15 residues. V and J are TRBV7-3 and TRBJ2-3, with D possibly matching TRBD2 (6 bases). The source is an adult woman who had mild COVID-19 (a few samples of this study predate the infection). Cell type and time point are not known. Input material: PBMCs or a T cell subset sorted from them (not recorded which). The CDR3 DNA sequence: TGTGCCAGCAGCCCGGGGACTTATAGCACAGATACGCAGTATTTT. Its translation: CASSPGTYSTDTQYF.